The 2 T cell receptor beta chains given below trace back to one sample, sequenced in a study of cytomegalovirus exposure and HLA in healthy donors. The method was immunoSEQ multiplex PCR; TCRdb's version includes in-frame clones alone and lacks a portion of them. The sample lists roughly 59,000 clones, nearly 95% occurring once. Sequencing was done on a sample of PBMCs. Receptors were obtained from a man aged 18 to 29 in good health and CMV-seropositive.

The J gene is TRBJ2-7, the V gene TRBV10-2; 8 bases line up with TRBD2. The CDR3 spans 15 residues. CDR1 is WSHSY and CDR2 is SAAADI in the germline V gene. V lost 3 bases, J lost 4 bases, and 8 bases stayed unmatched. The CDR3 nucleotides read TGCGCCAGCAGTGAATTTAGCGGGACGCTGTACGAGCAGTACTTC. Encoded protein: CASSEFSGTLYEQYF.

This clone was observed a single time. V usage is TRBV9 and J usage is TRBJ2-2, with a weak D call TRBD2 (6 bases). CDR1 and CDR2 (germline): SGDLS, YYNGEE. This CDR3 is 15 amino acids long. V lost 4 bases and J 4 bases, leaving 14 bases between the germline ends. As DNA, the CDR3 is TGTGCCAGCAGCCAGGAGGTAGCGGTCACCGGGGAGCTGTTTTTT. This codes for CASSQEVAVTGELFF.